What follows is one T cell receptor beta chain and its context. This CDR3 has 15 residues. The ends were cut back, 6 bases at V and 0 bases at J, with 12 bases in the middle. CDR1 is SNHLY, CDR2 FYNNEI, per germline. This specimen comes from a study of glioma-infiltrating T cells after dendritic cell vaccination. Sequencing was performed with immunoSEQ multiplex PCR; in TCRdb, only in-frame clones are kept and a portion is missing. The sample shows tens of thousands of clones, roughly 87% of them seen only once. The sequenced sample was blood, obtained before dendritic cell vaccination. The V gene is TRBV2, the J gene TRBJ1-5; D unresolved. The source is a human donor with glioblastoma. The CDR3 spells CASSPTTYSNQPQHF. The CDR3, as DNA: TGTGCCAGCAGCCCGACAACCTATAGCAATCAGCCCCAGCATTTT.